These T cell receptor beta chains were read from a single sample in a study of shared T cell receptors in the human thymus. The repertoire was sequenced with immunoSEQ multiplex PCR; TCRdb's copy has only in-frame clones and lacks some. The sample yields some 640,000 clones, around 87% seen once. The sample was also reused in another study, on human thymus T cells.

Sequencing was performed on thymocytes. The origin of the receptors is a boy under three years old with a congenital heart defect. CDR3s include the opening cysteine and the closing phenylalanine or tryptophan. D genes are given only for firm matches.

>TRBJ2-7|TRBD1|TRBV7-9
CASSARDRHYEQYF
TGTGCCAGCAGCGCTAGGGACAGGCACTACGAGCAGTACTTC
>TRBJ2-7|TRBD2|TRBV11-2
CASSSPVGTSGYEQYF
TGTGCCAGCAGCTCCCCCGTGGGGACTAGCGGGTACGAGCAGTACTTC
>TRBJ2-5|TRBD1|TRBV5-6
CASSLEWAGTGEEETQYF
TGTGCCAGCAGCTTGGAGTGGGCCGGGACAGGGGAGGAAGAGACCCAGTACTTC
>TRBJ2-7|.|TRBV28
CASSLHPGEAPYEQYF
TGTGCCAGCAGTCTACACCCCGGGGAGGCCCCCTACGAGCAGTACTTC
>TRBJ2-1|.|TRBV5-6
CASNPLYTAVGQFF
TGTGCCAGCAACCCCCTGTACACAGCGGTTGGGCAGTTCTTC
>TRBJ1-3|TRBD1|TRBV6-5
CASSWGQGYTIYF
TGTGCCAGCAGTTGGGGACAGGGGTACACCATATATTTT
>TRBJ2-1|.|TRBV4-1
CASSPGTSRPYNEQFF
TGCGCCAGCAGCCCAGGGACAAGTAGGCCCTACAATGAGCAGTTCTTC
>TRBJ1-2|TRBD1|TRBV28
CASSLSGQPNYGYTF
TGTGCCAGCAGTTTATCGGGACAGCCCAACTATGGCTACACCTTC
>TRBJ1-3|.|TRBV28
CASENSGNTIYF
TGTGCCAGCGAGAACTCTGGAAACACCATATATTTT
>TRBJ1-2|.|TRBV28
CASSFRRRDPYGYTF
TGTGCCAGCAGCTTCCGACGCAGGGATCCCTATGGCTACACCTTC
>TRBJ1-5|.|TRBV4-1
CASSQGTGALSNQPQHF
TGCGCCAGCAGCCAGGGCACAGGAGCCTTAAGCAATCAGCCCCAGCATTTT